This TCR beta chain was retrieved from a study of OX40 agonist ivuxolimab in advanced cancers. Broader study findings: Clonal expansion from baseline to week 6 occurred in both CD4+ and CD8+ T cells.

With respect to this clone: Its target is not known.

This CDR3 has 16 residues. Sequencing used immunoSEQ multiplex PCR; TCRdb keeps in-frame clones, though not all of them. Of fewer than 65,000 clones in the sample, 91% were seen once. Sample: CD4+ or CD8+ T cells sorted from blood, taken in a trial of the OX40 agonist ivuxolimab. V and J are TRBV21-1 and TRBJ2-5. The DNA end lines up better with TRBJ2-7; the J call may be wrong. TRBV21-1 is reported as a pseudogene. The receptor was derived from an adult with an advanced solid tumor such as melanoma, head and neck, liver or kidney cancer. The CDR3 bases are TGTGCCAGCAGCAAAGTTCTGGGCGGAGTCGCAGACGAGCAGTACTTC. As protein: CASSKVLGGVADEQYF.